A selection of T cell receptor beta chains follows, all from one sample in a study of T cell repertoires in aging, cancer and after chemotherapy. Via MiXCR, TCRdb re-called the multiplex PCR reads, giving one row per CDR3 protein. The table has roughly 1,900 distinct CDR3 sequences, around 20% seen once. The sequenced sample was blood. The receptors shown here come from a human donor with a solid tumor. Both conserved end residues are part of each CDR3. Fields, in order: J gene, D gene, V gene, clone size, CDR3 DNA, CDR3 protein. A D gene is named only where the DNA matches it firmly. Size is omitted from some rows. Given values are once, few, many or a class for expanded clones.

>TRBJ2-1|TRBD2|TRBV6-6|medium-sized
TGTGCCAGCAGGCCTGGACGGGGGGGCAATGAGCAGTTCTTC
CASRPGRGGNEQFF
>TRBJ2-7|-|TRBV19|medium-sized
TGTGCCAGTAGTATAGTGGCAGCATACGAGCAGTACTTC
CASSIVAAYEQYF
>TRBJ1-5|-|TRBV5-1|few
TGCGCCAGCAGCTTCGAGGGGGGTAATCAGCCCCAGCATTTT
CASSFEGGNQPQHF
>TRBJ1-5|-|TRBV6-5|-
TGTGCCAGCAGTGAAGTTAGGGAGCAGCCCAAGAATTTT
CASSEVREQPKNF
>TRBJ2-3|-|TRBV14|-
TGTGCCAGCAGCCAAGGTTTTGCAACAGATACGCAGTATTTT
CASSQGFATDTQYF
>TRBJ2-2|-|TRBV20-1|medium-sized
TGCAGTGCTAGAGATCAGACCGGGGAGCTGTTTTTT
CSARDQTGELFF
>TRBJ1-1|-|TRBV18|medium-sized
TGTGCCAGCTCATCGAACACTGAAGCTTTCTTT
CASSSNTEAFF
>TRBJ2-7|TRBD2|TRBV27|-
TGTGCCAGCAGTTTACGGCTAGCGGGCCACAGGGTCGAGCAGTACTTC
CASSLRLAGHRVEQYF
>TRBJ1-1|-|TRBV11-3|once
TGTGCCAGCAGCGCGGGACCGAACACTGAAGCTTTCTTT
CASSAGPNTEAFF
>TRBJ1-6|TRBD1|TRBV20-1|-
TGCAGTGCTAGCGGGGGGGGGGGACAGGGTAGGTCACCCCTCCACTTT
CSASGGGGQGRSPLHF
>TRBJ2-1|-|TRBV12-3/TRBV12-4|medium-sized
TGTGCCAGCTCCCCGGACAATTACAATGAGCAGTTCTTC
CASSPDNYNEQFF
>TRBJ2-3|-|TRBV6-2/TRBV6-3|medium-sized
TGTGCCAGCAGCCAACAGGGTGATACGCAGTATTTT
CASSQQGDTQYF
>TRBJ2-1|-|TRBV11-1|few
TGTGCCAGCAGCTTCGACTTGACGGCCTACAATGAGCAGTTCTTC
CASSFDLTAYNEQFF
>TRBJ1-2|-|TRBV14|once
TGTGCCAGCAGCCAGTGGGGAGGGGCCGACTATGGCTACACCTTC
CASSQWGGADYGYTF
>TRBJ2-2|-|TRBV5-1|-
TGCGCCAGCAGCCTACCCCGGGTAGGAGGGACCGGGGAGCTGTTTTTT
CASSLPRVGGTGELFF
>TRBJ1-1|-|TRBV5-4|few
TGTGCCAGCAGCTCCATCTTTTTGGGGGAGAACACTGAAGCTTTCTTT
CASSSIFLGENTEAFF
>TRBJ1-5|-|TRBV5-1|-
TGCGCCAGAAGCTTCGAGGGGGGTAATCAGCCCCAGCATTTT
CARSFEGGNQPQHF
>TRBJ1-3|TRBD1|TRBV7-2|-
TGTGCCAGCAGCTTAGTTGATAGGGGGCCCATATATTTT
CASSLVDRGPIYF
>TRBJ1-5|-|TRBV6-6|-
TGTGCCAGCAGTTACCTTAGGCAGGCGAATAGCAATCAGACACAGCATTTT
CASSYLRQANSNQTQHF
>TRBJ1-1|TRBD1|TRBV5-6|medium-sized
TGTGCCAGCAGCCGGCTGGACAGGCCAACCCTGAACACTGAAGCTTTCTTT
CASSRLDRPTLNTEAFF
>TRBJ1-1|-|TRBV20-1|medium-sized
TGCAGTGCTATACAGGTGAACACTGAAGCTTTCTTT
CSAIQVNTEAFF
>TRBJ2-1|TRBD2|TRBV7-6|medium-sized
TGTGCCAGCAGCTTACGGGCTAGCGGGAGAAATGAGCAGTTCTTC
CASSLRASGRNEQFF
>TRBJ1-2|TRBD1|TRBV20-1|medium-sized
TGCAGTGCTCCCGGGACAGGGGAAGGCTACACCTTC
CSAPGTGEGYTF
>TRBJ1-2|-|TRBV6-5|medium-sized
TGTGCCAGCAGTTATGGGGGTAACTATGGCTACACCTTC
CASSYGGNYGYTF
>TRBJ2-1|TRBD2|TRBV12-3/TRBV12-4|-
TGTGCCAGCAGTAGGACTAGCGGGAGACCTAATGAGCAGTTCTTC
CASSRTSGRPNEQFF
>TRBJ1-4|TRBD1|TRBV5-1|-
TGCGCCAGCAGCTTGCGGCGACAGGGGGCGCCTGGGGGAGAAAAACTGTTTTTT
CASSLRRQGAPGGEKLFF
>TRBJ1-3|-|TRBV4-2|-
TGTGCCAGCAGCCAAGATAAGTGGGGACCCTCTGGAAACACCATATATTTT
CASSQDKWGPSGNTIYF
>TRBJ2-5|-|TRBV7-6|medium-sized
TGTGCCAGCGTCCCCGGGCAGTACCAAGAGACCCAGTACTTC
CASVPGQYQETQYF
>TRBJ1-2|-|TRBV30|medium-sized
TGTGCCTGGGTCCGAACCCCGGGAGCTAACTATGGCTACACCTTC
CAWVRTPGANYGYTF
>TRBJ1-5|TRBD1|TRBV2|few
TGTGCCAGCAGGGGAGGGACAGGGGGACAGCCCCAGCATTTT
CASRGGTGGQPQHF
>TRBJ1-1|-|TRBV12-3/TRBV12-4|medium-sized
TGTGCCAGCAGTCCGAAGAACACTGAAGCTTTCTTT
CASSPKNTEAFF